A single sample gave rise to the 17 T cell receptor beta chains below, sequenced in a study of early T cells in non-severe SARS-CoV-2 infection. From the 5' RACE reads, TCRdb called clonotypes with MiXCR, one entry per CDR3 protein. The sample yields about 46,000 distinct CDR3 sequences, roughly a tenth seen once. This sample comprised whole blood, obtained at baseline. The receptors were sampled from an adult who was a healthcare worker with PCR-confirmed SARS-CoV-2 infection or an uninfected control (not recorded which).

This clonotype was counted a few times. The chain links TRBV14 to TRBJ2-5; D is ambiguous. With 1 base removed from V and 5 bases from J, the gap between germline ends came to 14 bases. The CDR3 is 15 residues long. In germline, CDR1 is SGHDN, CDR2 FVKESK. Here the CDR3 DNA reads TGTGCCAGCAGCCAAGGCAGTGGGTACCGGGAGACCCAGTACTTC. This codes for CASSQGSGYRETQYF.

This clonotype was seen ten or more times. The chain has TRBV12-3 or TRBV12-4 and TRBJ2-5; 7 bases are shared with TRBD1. This CDR3 spans 14 amino acids. J gave up 1 base and V 3 bases, and 2 bases lay outside the gene matches. The CDR3 sequence is CASSLGQTQETQYF. CDR3 nucleotides: TGTGCCAGCAGTTTGGGACAGACCCAAGAGACCCAGTACTTC.

This clonotype appeared many times. This rearrangement joins TRBV6-1 to TRBJ2-6; 9 nucleotides line up with TRBD2. This CDR3 spans 17 amino acids. V shed 2 bases and J 0 bases; nucleotides not matched to a gene: 2. Germline CDR1 is MNHNS and CDR2 is SASEGT. The CDR3, as DNA: TGTGCCAGCAGTGAAATTAGCGGGGGCTCTGGGGCCAACGTCCTGACTTTC. It translates to CASSEISGGSGANVLTF.

The gene calls are TRBV7-9 and TRBJ2-7, with 7 positions matching TRBD1. The germline CDR1 and CDR2 sequences are SEHNR and FQNEAQ (reference sequence). This CDR3 region has 14 residues. Losses at the gene ends were 8 bases for V and 3 bases for J; bases not matched to a gene: 10. The CDR3 DNA reads as TGTGCCAGCGGCCTGGGACAGACAAGCTACGAGCAGTACTTC. This translates into CASGLGQTSYEQYF.

At least ten counts were recorded for this clonotype. This CDR3 reads CASSVPQQHSREQYF. DNA of the CDR3: TGTGCCAGCAGTGTCCCGCAACAGCATTCAAGGGAGCAGTACTTC. V is TRBV6-1 and J is TRBJ2-7; D uncertain. V lost 4 bases to trimming and J lost 7 bases, with 20 bases between them. The CDR3 has 15 amino acids. CDR1 is MNHNS and CDR2 is SASEGT in the germline V gene.

This clonotype was counted at least ten times. The rearrangement joins TRBV10-3 to TRBJ2-7, with D tentatively TRBD1 (6 bases). Trimming cost V 0 bases and J 5 bases, with 11 bases left between them. CDR3 size: 14 residues. Germline V lookup: CDR1 ENHRY, CDR2 SYGVKD. CDR3 DNA: TGTGCCATCAGTGAGTCTACAGGGATGCACGAGCAGTACTTC. Translating gives CAISESTGMHEQYF.

J is TRBJ1-1 and V is TRBV7-2, with TRBD1 matching over 9 bases. The CDR3 is 17 residues long. Germline values: CDR1 SGHTA, CDR2 FQGNSA. The V segment lost 3 bases and the J segment 5 bases; nucleotides outside the gene matches: 13. CDR3 in amino acids: CASSFYQQGAIGTEAFF. The CDR3, as DNA: TGTGCCAGCAGCTTTTACCAACAGGGGGCGATTGGTACTGAAGCTTTCTTT. Full variable domain (remainder filled in from reference TRBV7-2 and TRBJ1-1): GAGVSQSPSNKVTEKGKDVELRCDPISGHTALYWYRQSLGQGLEFLIYFQGNSAPDKSGLPSDRFSAERTGGSVSTLTIQRTQQEDSAVYLCASSFYQQGAIGTEAFFGQGTRLTVV.

CDR3 residues: CASSLGGSTSYEQYF. In DNA form, the CDR3 reads TGTGCCAGCAGCTTGGGGGGTAGCACCTCCTACGAGCAGTACTTC. The chain recombines TRBV7-2 with TRBJ2-7; possible D gene TRBD2, 6 bases. This CDR3 region has 15 residues. Germline V gives CDR1 SGHTA, CDR2 FQGNSA. The germline V and J ends were trimmed by 3 bases and 0 bases, with 12 bases remaining between them. The whole variable domain, remainder taken from reference TRBV7-2 and TRBJ2-7, is GAGVSQSPSNKVTEKGKDVELRCDPISGHTALYWYRQSLGQGLEFLIYFQGNSAPDKSGLPSDRFSAERTGGSVSTLTIQRTQQEDSAVYLCASSLGGSTSYEQYFGPGTRLTVT.

This clonotype was found a few times. The chain employs TRBV20-1 and TRBJ1-5; 8 nucleotides align to TRBD1. V was pared by 2 bases and J by 2 bases, with 14 bases of the junction left unmatched. CDR1 DFQATT and CDR2 SNEGSKA come from the germline V gene (reference sequence). The CDR3 is made up of 18 amino acids. CDR3 protein: CSARSAGGYSTGNQPQHF. CDR3 sequence (DNA): TGCAGTGCTAGATCGGCAGGGGGCTACTCGACCGGCAATCAGCCCCAGCATTTT.

This chain links TRBV3-1 with TRBJ1-1, with no clear D. CDR1 LGHDT and CDR2 YNNKEL come from the germline V gene (reference sequence). Trimming removed 1 base at V and 5 bases at J, with 5 bases between. The CDR3 runs 12 residues. The CDR3 sequence: CASSQAGTEAFF. The CDR3 DNA reads TGTGCCAGCAGCCAAGCGGGGACTGAAGCTTTCTTT.

J is TRBJ2-7 and V is TRBV15; 7 bases line up with TRBD1. The CDR3 contains 13 residues. The germline CDR1 and CDR2 sequences are LNHNV and YYDKDF (reference sequence). The V gene end was trimmed by 4 bases and the J gene end by 2 bases; junction bases not matched to a gene: 2. As DNA, the CDR3 is TGTGCCACCAGCACCGACAGGGCCTACGAGCAGTACTTC. It codes for CATSTDRAYEQYF.

This clonotype occurred a few times. The rearrangement joins TRBV12-3 or TRBV12-4 to TRBJ1-2, with D perhaps matching TRBD1 (6 bases). The V end was cut by 4 bases, the J end by 7 bases, with 22 bases between. This CDR3 is built from 16 residues. In nucleotides, the CDR3 is TGTGCCAGCAGTTCCCTCGGTGTCACAGGGTCGATTGGCTACACCTTC. This codes for CASSSLGVTGSIGYTF.

V gene TRBV5-4 combines with J gene TRBJ1-2; D may be TRBD1 (5 bases). The germline CDR1 and CDR2 sequences are SGHNT and YYREEE (reference sequence). Trimming shortened V by 0 bases and J by 5 bases, and 14 bases separated the two germline ends. This CDR3 is built from 15 residues. This CDR3 is CASSLARDGKYGYTF. The DNA of the CDR3 is TGTGCCAGCAGCTTGGCTCGGGACGGAAAATATGGCTACACCTTC.

This clonotype came up a few times. The chain employs TRBV19 and TRBJ2-3, with a tentative D call TRBD1 (6 bases). V gave up 10 bases and J gave up 7 bases, with 12 bases separating them. The CDR3 totals 11 residues. CDR1 and CDR2 from the germline V gene are LNHDA and SQIVND (reference sequence). This chain's CDR3 is CATARGNTQYF. The CDR3 DNA reads as TGTGCCACAGCGAGGGGGAATACGCAGTATTTT.

This clonotype was observed a few times. V is TRBV11-2 and J is TRBJ2-1; D is perhaps TRBD1 (6 bases). CDR1 is SGHAT and CDR2 is FQNNGV in the germline V gene. This CDR3 contains 15 residues. V was shortened by 2 bases and J by 3 bases, with 11 bases between the two germline ends. The CDR3 region has the DNA TGTGCCAGCAGCTTAATCAGGGGCGTCTACAATGAGCAGTTCTTC. This codes for CASSLIRGVYNEQFF.

This clonotype showed up just a few times. The rearrangement uses TRBV11-2 and TRBJ2-2; the D gene is possibly TRBD1 (5 bases). V was cut by 4 bases and J by 8 bases, with 14 bases left in between. The germline CDR1 and CDR2 sequences are SGHAT and FQNNGV. CDR3 length: 14 amino acids. CDR3 in amino acids: CASSSPPREGELFF. CDR3 in DNA: TGTGCCAGCAGCTCGCCCCCCAGGGAAGGGGAGCTGTTTTTT.

This clonotype was detected many times. The J gene is TRBJ1-1, the V gene TRBV3-1; 8 bases agree with TRBD1. Germline V gene lookup returns CDR1 LGHDT and CDR2 YNNKEL (reference sequence). The CDR3 totals 15 residues. V lost 8 bases and J lost 3; bases outside the gene matches: 11. The CDR3 region is CASASAGGDYTEAFF. CDR3 bases: TGTGCCAGCGCCTCCGCAGGGGGCGACTACACTGAAGCTTTCTTT.